This TCR beta chain was identified in a study of cytomegalovirus exposure and HLA in healthy donors (TCRdb year 2017). Background on the whole study: The 666 repertoires of the first cohort and the 120 validation repertoires were produced on the same platform, according to a later analysis. Besides the first cohort of more than 650 subjects, a separate validation cohort made up of 120 or so different subjects was used. High-throughput TCR immunosequencing, statistical association of individual TCRs with disease status, and machine learning were combined to predict cytomegalovirus infection status. The study was designed to test whether signatures of past pathogen exposure could be identified by cataloging public T cell receptors.

There are 12 amino acids in the CDR3, from cysteine to phenylalanine inclusive. CDR3 DNA is the only sequence kept; it has 36 bases, read in frame from the first base. CDR1 and CDR2, looked up from the germline V gene, are MNHEY and SVGAGI. Relative to germline, V is missing 7 bases and J is missing 8 bases, with 3 bases of the junction outside any gene match. Library preparation used the immunoSEQ multiplex PCR assay. The authors' analysis ran thus. A statistical classification framework was built for diagnosing cytomegalovirus status from the catalog of TCR beta chain sequences. TCRdb's version of the immuneACCESS table is confined to in-frame rearrangements and falls short of the full clone set. An unresolved V gene accounts for under half of the shortfall where checked; the remainder is of unknown origin. Clone size and V and J calls were adopted from that table, with D and trimming inferred from the DNA. The table for this sample lists some 43,000 clones; roughly 90% of them were counted only once. Jointly, the top ten make up over 5% of the sample.

The donors belonged to the validation cohort of approximately 130 subjects, which was separate from the roughly 700-subject first cohort. Results and caveats for the whole study, not just this receptor: Most TCR sequences were observed very rarely across donors, whereas some public TCRs were present in many individuals. Of the cluster scores, about 94% were above 0 in a later analysis, which found that TCRs clustered in the first cohort also tended to co-occur in the roughly 130 validation repertoires. The classifier was reported to diagnose cytomegalovirus status with high specificity and sensitivity in both the original cohort and the validation cohort. The authors suggested that the approach could potentially be generalized to other disease states and immunological phenotypes. A later analysis had no HLA typing for the validation cohort, so co-occurrence there was scored across all 120 or so repertoires. A total of 150 or so TCR beta chains were listed by the study as associated with cytomegalovirus. In vitro tests confirmed that a few of the cytomegalovirus-associated TCR beta chains recognize cytomegalovirus antigens.

As regards this clone: Its antigen is still unknown. It has no much larger one-base neighbor in the sample; base qualities were not kept.

This sequence uses TRBV6-5 and TRBJ1-2; 11 central nucleotides agree with TRBD1. Sequences were obtained from PBMCs. This TCR came from a man younger than 35 in good health and CMV-seronegative. At the DNA level, the sequence is TGTGCCAGCATGGGACAGGGGGTAGGCTACACCTTC. This is translated as CASMGQGVGYTF.